A selection of T cell receptor beta chains follows, all from one sample in a study of cytomegalovirus exposure and HLA in healthy donors. Using immunoSEQ multiplex PCR, the repertoire was profiled, and TCRdb retains in-frame clones only, with some absent. Of over 150,000 clones listed, 65% to 85% were seen once; the top ten hold approximately 2.4%. Sequencing input: PBMCs. The receptors stem from a male donor in good health and CMV-seronegative. Each CDR3 is given with its conserved first and last residue. Each record gives: clone size, V gene, J gene, CDR3 protein. Clone size, where shown, is once, few, many, or a class for clones that have expanded.

few	TRBV19	TRBJ1-1	CASSRNRATEAFF
NA	TRBV4-3	TRBJ2-5	CASSQELSMGGETQYF
NA	TRBV7-3	TRBJ2-2	CASSLDRVNTGELFF
NA	TRBV6-1	TRBJ2-7	CASSEGRGTPSYEQYF
NA	TRBV7-3	TRBJ2-2	CASSPRTGTSGRNTGELFF
NA	TRBV4-2	TRBJ2-3	CASSQETFTDTQYF
NA	TRBV7-9	TRBJ1-4	CASSTKEGPPSKEKLFF
NA	TRBV28	TRBJ2-5	CASSISGQGGETQYF
NA	TRBV19	TRBJ2-5	CASSFNRVRGGETQYF
NA	TRBV4-2	TRBJ1-2	CASRVNRGSDYGYTF